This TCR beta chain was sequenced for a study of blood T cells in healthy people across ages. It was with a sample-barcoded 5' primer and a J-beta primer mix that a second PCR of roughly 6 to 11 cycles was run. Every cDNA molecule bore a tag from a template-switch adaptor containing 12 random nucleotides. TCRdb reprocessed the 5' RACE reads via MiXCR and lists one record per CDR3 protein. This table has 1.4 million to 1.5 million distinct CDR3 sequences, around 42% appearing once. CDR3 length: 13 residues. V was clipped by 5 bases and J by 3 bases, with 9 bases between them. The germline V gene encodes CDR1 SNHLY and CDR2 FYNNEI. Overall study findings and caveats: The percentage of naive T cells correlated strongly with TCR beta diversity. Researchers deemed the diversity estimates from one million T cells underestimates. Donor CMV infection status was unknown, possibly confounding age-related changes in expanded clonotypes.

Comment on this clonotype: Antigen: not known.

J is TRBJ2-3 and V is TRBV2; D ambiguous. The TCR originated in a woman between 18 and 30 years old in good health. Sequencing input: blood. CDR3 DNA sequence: TGTGCCAGCAGTAAGGATCGGACAGATACGCAGTATTTT. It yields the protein CASSKDRTDTQYF.